This TCR beta chain was retrieved from a study of T cells in Graves' hyperthyroidism and ophthalmopathy. This clonotype has a handful of counts. The target antigen is unknown. The junction and the germline gene differ at one end; a read error may be behind it. Graves' hyperthyroidism was deemed stable given no ophthalmopathy progression within 18 months. Hyperthyroidism had been newly diagnosed in patients aged 18 to 65, and its duration was under 2 months. Study-wide results and caveats: A model of 13 V-J pairs discriminated ophthalmopathy from stable hyperthyroidism. The model's output predicted ophthalmopathy at a median of about 6.5 months prior to onset.

CDR1 and CDR2 from the germline V gene are PRHDT and FYEKMQ (reference sequence). The CDR3 loop spans 17 amino acids. Regions amplified from RNA transcripts were the TCR beta CDR3 regions. The HTBI primer set served for first-round RT-PCR of the TCR CDR3. MiXCR, applied by TCRdb to the multiplex PCR reads, yields one record per CDR3 protein. The sample consists of some 440,000 distinct CDR3 sequences, about 15% of them appearing once. The receptor was isolated from a woman aged 18 to 35 with Graves' hyperthyroidism. The specimen sequenced was blood. This chain uses TRBV13 with TRBJ2-1, with a weak D call TRBD2 (6 bases). The CDR3 is CANSPRDFPSSYNEQFF. CDR3 DNA sequence: TGTGCCAACAGCCCCAGGGACTTTCCCAGCTCCTACAATGAGCAGTTCTTC.